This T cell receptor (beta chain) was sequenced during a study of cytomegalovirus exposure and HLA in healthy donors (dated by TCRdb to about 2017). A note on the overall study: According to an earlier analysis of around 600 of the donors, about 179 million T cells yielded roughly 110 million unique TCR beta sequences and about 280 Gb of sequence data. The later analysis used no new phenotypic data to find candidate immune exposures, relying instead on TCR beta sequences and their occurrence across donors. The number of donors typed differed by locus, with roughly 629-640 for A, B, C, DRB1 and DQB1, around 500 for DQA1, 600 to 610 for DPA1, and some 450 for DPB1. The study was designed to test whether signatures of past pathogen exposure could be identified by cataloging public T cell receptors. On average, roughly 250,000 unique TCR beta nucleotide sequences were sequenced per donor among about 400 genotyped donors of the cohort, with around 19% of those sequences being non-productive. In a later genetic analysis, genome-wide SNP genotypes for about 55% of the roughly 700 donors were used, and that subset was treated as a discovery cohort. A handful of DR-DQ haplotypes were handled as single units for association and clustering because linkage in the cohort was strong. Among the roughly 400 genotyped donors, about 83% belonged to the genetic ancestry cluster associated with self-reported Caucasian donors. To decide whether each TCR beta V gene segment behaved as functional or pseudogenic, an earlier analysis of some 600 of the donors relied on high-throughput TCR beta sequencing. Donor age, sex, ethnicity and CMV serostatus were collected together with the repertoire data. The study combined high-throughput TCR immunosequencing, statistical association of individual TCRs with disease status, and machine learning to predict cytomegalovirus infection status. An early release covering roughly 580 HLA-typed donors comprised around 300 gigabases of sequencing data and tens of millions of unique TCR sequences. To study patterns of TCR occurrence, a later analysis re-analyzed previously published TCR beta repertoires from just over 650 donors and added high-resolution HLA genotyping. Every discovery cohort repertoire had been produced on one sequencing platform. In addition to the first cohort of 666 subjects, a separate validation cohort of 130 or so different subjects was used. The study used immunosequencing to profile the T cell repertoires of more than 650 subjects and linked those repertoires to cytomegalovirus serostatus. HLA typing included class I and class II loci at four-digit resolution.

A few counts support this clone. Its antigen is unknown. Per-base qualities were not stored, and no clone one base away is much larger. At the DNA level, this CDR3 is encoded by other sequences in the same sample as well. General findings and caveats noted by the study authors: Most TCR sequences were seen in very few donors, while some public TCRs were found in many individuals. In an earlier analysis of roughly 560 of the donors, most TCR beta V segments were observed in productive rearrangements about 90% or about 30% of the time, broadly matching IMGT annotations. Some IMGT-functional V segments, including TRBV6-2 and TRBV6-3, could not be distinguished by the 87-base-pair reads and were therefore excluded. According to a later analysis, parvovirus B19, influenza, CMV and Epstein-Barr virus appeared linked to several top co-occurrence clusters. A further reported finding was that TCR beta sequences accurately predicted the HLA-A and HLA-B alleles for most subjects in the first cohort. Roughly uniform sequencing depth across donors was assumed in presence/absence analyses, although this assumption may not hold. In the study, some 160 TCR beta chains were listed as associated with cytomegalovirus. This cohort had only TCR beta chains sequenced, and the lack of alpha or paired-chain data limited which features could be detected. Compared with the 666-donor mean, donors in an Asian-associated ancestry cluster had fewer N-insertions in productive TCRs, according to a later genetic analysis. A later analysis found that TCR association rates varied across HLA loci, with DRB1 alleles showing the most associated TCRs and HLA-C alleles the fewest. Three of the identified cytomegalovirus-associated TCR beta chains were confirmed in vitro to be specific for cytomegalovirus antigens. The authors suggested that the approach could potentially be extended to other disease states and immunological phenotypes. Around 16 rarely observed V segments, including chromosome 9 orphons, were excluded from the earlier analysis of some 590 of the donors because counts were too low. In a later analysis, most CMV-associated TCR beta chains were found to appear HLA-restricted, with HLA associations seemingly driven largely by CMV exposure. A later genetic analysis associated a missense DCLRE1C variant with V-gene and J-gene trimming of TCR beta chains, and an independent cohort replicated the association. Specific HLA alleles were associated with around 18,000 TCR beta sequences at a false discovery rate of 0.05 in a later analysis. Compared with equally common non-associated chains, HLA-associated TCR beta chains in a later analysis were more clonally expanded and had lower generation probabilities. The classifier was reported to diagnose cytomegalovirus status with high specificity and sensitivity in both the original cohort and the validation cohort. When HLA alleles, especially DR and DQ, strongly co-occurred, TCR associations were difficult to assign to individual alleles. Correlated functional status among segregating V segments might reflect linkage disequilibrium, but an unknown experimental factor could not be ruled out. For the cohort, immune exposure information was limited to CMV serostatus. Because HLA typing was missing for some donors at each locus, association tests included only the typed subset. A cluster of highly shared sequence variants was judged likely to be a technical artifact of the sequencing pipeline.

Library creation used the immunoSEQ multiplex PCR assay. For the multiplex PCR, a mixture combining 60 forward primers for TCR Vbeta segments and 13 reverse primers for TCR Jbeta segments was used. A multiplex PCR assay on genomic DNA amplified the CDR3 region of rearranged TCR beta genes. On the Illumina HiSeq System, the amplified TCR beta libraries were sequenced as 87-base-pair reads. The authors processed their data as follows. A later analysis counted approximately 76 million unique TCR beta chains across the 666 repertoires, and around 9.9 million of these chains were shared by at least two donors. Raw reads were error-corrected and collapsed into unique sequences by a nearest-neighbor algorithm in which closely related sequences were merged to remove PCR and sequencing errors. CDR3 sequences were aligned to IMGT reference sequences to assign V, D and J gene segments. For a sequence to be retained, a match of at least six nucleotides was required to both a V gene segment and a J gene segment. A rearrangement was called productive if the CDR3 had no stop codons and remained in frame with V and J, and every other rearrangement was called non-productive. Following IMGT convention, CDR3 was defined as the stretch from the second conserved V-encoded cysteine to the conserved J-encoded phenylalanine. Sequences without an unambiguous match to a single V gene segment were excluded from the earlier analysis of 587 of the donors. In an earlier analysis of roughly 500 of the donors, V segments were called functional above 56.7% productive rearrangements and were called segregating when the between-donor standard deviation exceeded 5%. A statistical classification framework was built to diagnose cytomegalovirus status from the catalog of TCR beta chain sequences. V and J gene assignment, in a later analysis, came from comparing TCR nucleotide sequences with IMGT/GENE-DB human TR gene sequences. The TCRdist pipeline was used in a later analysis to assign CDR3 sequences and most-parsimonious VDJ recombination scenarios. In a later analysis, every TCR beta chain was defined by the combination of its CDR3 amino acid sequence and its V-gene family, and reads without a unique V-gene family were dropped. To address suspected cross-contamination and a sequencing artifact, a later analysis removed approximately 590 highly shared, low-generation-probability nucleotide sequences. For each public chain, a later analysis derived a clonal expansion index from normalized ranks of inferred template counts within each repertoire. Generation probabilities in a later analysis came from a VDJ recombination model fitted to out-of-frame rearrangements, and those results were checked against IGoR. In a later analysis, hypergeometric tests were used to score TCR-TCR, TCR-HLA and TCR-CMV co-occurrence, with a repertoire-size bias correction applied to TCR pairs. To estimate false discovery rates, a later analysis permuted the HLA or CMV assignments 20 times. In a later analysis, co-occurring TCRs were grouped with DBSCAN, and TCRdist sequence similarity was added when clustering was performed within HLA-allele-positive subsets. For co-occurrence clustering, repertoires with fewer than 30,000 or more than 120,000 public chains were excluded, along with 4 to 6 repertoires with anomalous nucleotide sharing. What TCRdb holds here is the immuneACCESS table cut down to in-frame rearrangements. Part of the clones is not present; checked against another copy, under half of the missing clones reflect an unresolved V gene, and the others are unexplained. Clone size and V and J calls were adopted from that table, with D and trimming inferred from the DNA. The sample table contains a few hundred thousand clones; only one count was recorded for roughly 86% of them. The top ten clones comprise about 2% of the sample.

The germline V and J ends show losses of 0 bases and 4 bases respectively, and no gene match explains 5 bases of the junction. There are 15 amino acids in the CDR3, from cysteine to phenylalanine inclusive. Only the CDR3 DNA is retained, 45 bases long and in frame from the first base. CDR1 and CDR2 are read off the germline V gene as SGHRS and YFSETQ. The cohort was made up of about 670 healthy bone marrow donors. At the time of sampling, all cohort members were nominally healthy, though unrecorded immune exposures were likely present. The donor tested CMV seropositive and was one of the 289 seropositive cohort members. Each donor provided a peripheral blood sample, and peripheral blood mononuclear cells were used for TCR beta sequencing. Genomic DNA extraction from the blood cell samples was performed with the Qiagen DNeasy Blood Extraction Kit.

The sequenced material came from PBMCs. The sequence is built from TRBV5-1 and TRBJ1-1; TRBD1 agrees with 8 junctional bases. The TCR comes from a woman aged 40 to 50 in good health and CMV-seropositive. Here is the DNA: TGCGCCAGCAGCTTGGAAGGACAGGGTGGCACTGAAGCTTTCTTT. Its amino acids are CASSLEGQGGTEAFF.